This TCR beta chain was recorded in a study of T cell responses to AZD1222 COVID-19 vaccine. CDR1 and CDR2 from the germline V gene are SGHAT and FQNNGV. The V gene lost 1 base and the J gene lost 5 bases, with 9 bases spanning the gap. The CDR3 totals 15 residues. This table comes from immunoSEQ multiplex PCR, and its TCRdb copy is limited to in-frame clones, with some not included. This table has 150,000 to 200,000 clones, approximately 90% appearing once. General study points: Unmutated variant regions reportedly attract nearly half of all spike-specific TCRs. Spike was spanned by vaccine-associated CD4 TCRs, with dominance at 160-218 and 743-854. White British donors predominated, females outnumbered males, and clonal diversity was possibly underestimated.

About this clone: The antigen is undetermined.

The specimen comprised peripheral blood, sampled 28 days after the second AZD1222 dose. The clonotype was recovered from an adult who received the AZD1222 COVID-19 vaccine. J is TRBJ1-6 and V is TRBV11-2; no firm D call. CDR3 DNA sequence: TGTGCCAGCAGCTTAGGGGTCCTTAATAATTCACCCCTCCACTTT. Protein product: CASSLGVLNNSPLHF.